The sequence of this TCR beta chain was determined in a study of OX40 agonist ivuxolimab in advanced cancers. As for the study more broadly: The costimulatory receptor OX40 (CD134) was targeted by ivuxolimab, a fully human IgG2 agonistic monoclonal antibody. Intravenous ivuxolimab was administered to patients every 2 weeks at six dose levels: 0.01, 0.1, 0.3, 1.5, 3 and 10 mg/kg. Among the approximately 50 dose-escalation patients, some 20 had hepatocellular carcinoma, 15 melanoma, 9 renal cell carcinoma and 9 head and neck cancer. In the dose-escalation cohort, 70% to 85% of patients were male, and the mean age was 60 years with a range of roughly 20 to 80. Prior anti-PD-1, anti-PD-L1 or anti-CTLA-4 therapy was permitted, and checkpoint inhibitors had been received by about two fifths of dose-escalation patients. Partial responses occurred in three dose-escalation patients: two with cutaneous melanoma and one with hepatocellular carcinoma. Peripheral TCRbeta sequencing aimed to test whether ivuxolimab altered TCR sequence diversity and caused clonal T-cell expansion. The monotherapy dose-escalation portion (N of about 57 patients) of the phase I ivuxolimab trial is reported in the paper.

As for this clone: Its binding antigen is unknown. No much larger clone is present one base from it, and per-base qualities are unavailable.

The trial excluded patients who had a history of autoimmune disease or who were on systemic immunosuppression. Peripheral blood for TCR sequencing was collected from all dose cohorts at baseline, on cycle 4 day 1, and on cycle 7 day 1. The samples were drawn from a first-in-human, open-label, multicenter phase I dose-escalation trial of ivuxolimab. Adults with locally advanced or metastatic melanoma, renal cell carcinoma, hepatocellular carcinoma or head and neck squamous cell carcinoma were enrolled in the trial. Before TCR sequencing, CD4+ T cells and CD8+ T cells were sorted from peripheral blood as separate populations. For sequencing of the TCRbeta CDR3 region, genomic DNA was extracted from the sorted cells. TCRbeta CDR3 regions were sequenced using the immunoSEQ Assay. Drawn from immuneACCESS, this table holds only the in-frame rearrangements with V and J called that TCRdb kept. Clones are partly lost; checked studies trace under half to an unresolved V gene and leave the rest unexplained. A total of tens of thousands of clones appear in this sample, 82% of them only once. Of the sample, 5% to 6% is held by the ten largest clones.

The germline ends are 14 bases apart after V is trimmed by 4 bases and J by 0 bases. The CDR3 contains 15 residues, cysteine and phenylalanine counted. Only the CDR3 portion is preserved as DNA: 45 bases, with reading frame beginning at the first base. The germline V gene (reference sequence) sets CDR1 to SGHNT and CDR2 to YYREEE. Findings and caveats that apply to the study as a whole: After ivuxolimab, CD8+ T cells had more expanded clones than CD4+ T cells on average. Antigen specificity was not determined for the clonally expanded peripheral T cells. Low levels of normalized T-cell clonal expansion were also shown by some nonresponding patients. At doses of 0.1 to 3.0 mg/kg, clonal expansion of both CD4+ and CD8+ T cells in blood was seen between baseline and week 6. In the 0.1-3.0 mg/kg groups, partial responders had among the lowest normalized peripheral clonal expansion, particularly in CD8+ T cells.

This TCR derives from an adult with an advanced solid tumor such as melanoma, head and neck, liver or kidney cancer. The sequence is built from TRBV5-4 and TRBJ2-7, with the D gene too uncertain to name. The specimen comprised CD4+ or CD8+ T cells sorted from blood, sampled in a trial of the OX40 agonist ivuxolimab. The DNA reads TGTGCCAGCAGCGCGGACGGCTATAGCTCCTACGAGCAGTACTTC. This is translated as CASSADGYSSYEQYF.